Sequencing of this TCR beta chain was carried out in a study of neurological immune-mediated disorders (dated by TCRdb to about 2019). Background for the entire study: Peripheral blood TCR-beta repertoires from HTLV-I-associated myelopathy (HAM/TSP) patients, multiple sclerosis patients and healthy controls were compared by UMI-based sequencing. Longitudinal samples, technical triplicates and paired sorted CD4+ and CD8+ T-cell subsets, alongside PBMC samples, were included among the approximately 100 TCR-beta libraries. Longitudinal HAM/TSP and healthy donors had 3 time-points each (roughly 3-40 month intervals). The cohort included 60 to 75 subjects: approximately 15 with HAM/TSP, some 35 with multiple sclerosis, and around 20 healthy controls.

Taken from the germline V gene (reference sequence), the CDR1 and CDR2 loops are SEHNR and FQNEAQ. V ends up 5 bases short and J 3 bases short, with an unmatched junction base count of 7. Reading from cysteine to phenylalanine, the CDR3 counts 16 amino acids. The kept DNA is CDR3 alone, 48 bases in frame from the first base. cDNA was synthesized by template-switch 5'RACE using a primer carrying a 10-nucleotide random unique molecular identifier by which each TCR transcript was tagged. Every sequencing run yielded over 160 million TCR-beta sequences covering 15-18 subjects. The RNeasy kit was used for extraction of total RNA. TCR-beta VDJ regions were amplified with primers for the TCR constant region and the 5'RACE anchor, using the KAPA Real-time Library Amplification kit. A first PCR added sample indexes and Illumina adaptors, and a second PCR then raised library yield. After purification with Ampure beads, the TCR product of roughly 650 bp was size-selected on a 2% E-gel SizeSelection system. Before pooling, library quality was checked on a Bioanalyzer, concentration was measured with Qubit, and libraries were quantified with the Kapa Library Quantification kit. An Illumina HiSeq 2500 sequenced the libraries paired-end 2 x 150 bp. To increase sequence diversity, roughly 25-31% phiX was spiked into each library pool. In the authors' own workflow: Quality-filtered reads were processed with the UMI-based MiGEC pipeline, and over 90% of raw TCR sequences were removed by the MiGEC pipeline during error correction. IMGT germline references were used for aligning VDJ genes, and each clonotype was defined as a unique CDR3 amino acid sequence together with its V-J genes. VDJtools evaluated clonal expansion, Shannon diversity and CDR3 relatedness (CalcPairwiseDistances, ClusterSamples); CLCbio workbench built phylogenetic trees. A clone was classed as expanded if it had 8 or more unique UMIs, a cutoff based on coefficient-of-variation modelling across technical triplicates. Starting from the raw public reads, TCRdb applied fastp trimming at Q25, assembled clones with MiXCR and retained in-frame beta chains. Each entry is one CDR3 protein sequence, shown with its most common DNA and genes. TCRdb, not the authors, supplied the V and J calls. This sample is represented by around 97,000 distinct CDR3 sequences; under 14% of them were singletons. The ten biggest clones cover approximately 3.4% of the sample.

The sample holds many counts of this clonotype. Its cognate antigen has yet to be identified. No clone much larger than this one lies a single base away; base qualities are absent. The sample's time point label, decoded: longitudinal time-point 3. For the unsorted PBMC libraries, 2 million PBMCs were stored in RNAlater at -80 degrees C until RNA extraction and were used to generate the libraries. PBMCs were separated from peripheral blood using Ficoll-Hypaque density gradient centrifugation and then cryopreserved in liquid nitrogen. Results and caveats for the whole study, not just this receptor: TCR clonal expansion was greatest in HAM/TSP patients and smallest in MS patients, who ranked below even healthy controls. No identical CDR3 amino acid sequences were found to be shared among expanded clones across subjects, suggesting that TCR-beta repertoires were private in all groups.

The source material was PBMCs. This chain is built from TRBV7-9 and TRBJ2-2; TRBD1 fits 9 bases in the junction. The TCR comes from a female donor with HTLV-1-associated myelopathy (HAM/TSP). The nucleotide sequence is given as TGTGCCAGCAGCCCCCGGACAGGGGCGGACACCGGGGAGCTGTTTTTT. Translation gives CASSPRTGADTGELFF.